These 26 T cell receptor beta chains were all obtained from the same sample, sequenced in a study of blood T cell repertoires in COVID-19. Sequencing used immunoSEQ multiplex PCR; TCRdb keeps in-frame clones, though not all of them. The sample has around 200,000 clones, 70% to 85% seen once. Sequencing was carried out using peripheral blood. Source of these receptors: a man aged 50-59 years who had recovered from COVID-19.

This chain uses TRBV13 with TRBJ1-2, with 10 bases lining up with TRBD1. The CDR3 is made up of 15 amino acids. Germline V gene sequence: CDR1 PRHDT, CDR2 FYEKMQ (reference sequence). J lost 7 bases, V lost 4 bases, and 9 bases had no gene match. CDR3 protein: CASSSGTGVLGGYTF. The CDR3, as DNA: TGTGCCAGCAGCTCCGGGACAGGGGTTCTGGGTGGCTACACCTTC.

The chain joins TRBV7-3 to TRBJ2-2, with no clear D. Germline-derived CDR1 and CDR2 are SGHTA and FQGTGA. Trimming pared 0 bases from V and 8 bases from J, leaving 7 bases between. This CDR3 has 13 residues. CDR3: CASSLTHGGELFF. CDR3 nucleotides: TGTGCCAGCAGCTTAACTCACGGGGGGGAGCTGTTTTTT.

The chain couples TRBV4-1 to TRBJ2-3; TRBD2 agrees at 14 bases. V lost 4 bases and J lost 6; bases outside the gene matches: 6. Germline CDR1 is MGHRA and CDR2 is YSYEKL. This CDR3 comprises 16 residues. CDR3 DNA: TGCGCCAGCAGCCGAGCCGGGACTAGCGGGGGTGATACGCAGTATTTT. Its protein is CASSRAGTSGGDTQYF.

CDR3 nucleotides: TGTGCCAGCAGCCAAGACCTTGGCGGGAGGGGCGAGCAGTACTTC. Its protein is CASSQDLGGRGEQYF. J is TRBJ2-7 and V is TRBV3-1 (or the pseudogene TRBV3-2); 9 nucleotides align to TRBD2. The CDR3 sequence is 15 residues long. Germline V CDR1 and CDR2: LGHDT, YNNKEL (reference sequence). V gave up 0 bases and J gave up 6 bases; unmatched junction bases: 6.

The chain carries TRBV30 and TRBJ2-7, with D possibly TRBD2 on 6 matching bases. CDR1 GTSNPN and CDR2 SVGIG come from the germline V gene (reference sequence). V lost 0 bases to trimming and J lost 3 bases, with 12 bases between them. The CDR3 loop spans 14 amino acids. CDR3 nucleotide sequence: TGTGCCTGGAGTGTAATGGGGGGACGCTACGAGCAGTACTTC. This translates into CAWSVMGGRYEQYF.

This chain links TRBV7-6 with TRBJ2-1; 8 bases are shared with TRBD2. Germline V gene data show CDR1 as SGHVS and CDR2 as FNYEAQ. V was pared by 0 bases and J by 7 bases, with 8 bases of the junction left unmatched. The CDR3 consists of 16 residues. CDR3 nucleotides: TGTGCCAGCAGCTTAGCTCCCGGGACTAGTGTAAATGAGCAGTTCTTC. This encodes CASSLAPGTSVNEQFF.

The chain carries TRBV7-8 and TRBJ2-1, with TRBD2 matching 8 bases. V trimming: 5 bases; J trimming: 12 bases; junction bases outside the gene matches: 6. CDR1 is SGHVS, CDR2 FQNEAQ, per germline. CDR3 length: 12 amino acids. Here the CDR3 reads CASSPGGGPQFF. DNA for the CDR3: TGTGCCAGCAGCCCCGGGGGGGGGCCGCAGTTCTTC.

A single count supports this clone. V is TRBV7-2 and J is TRBJ1-2; D is ambiguous. V lost 0 bases and J lost 0, with 5 bases in between. The CDR3 runs 14 residues. The V gene's germline CDR1 is SGHTA and CDR2 FQGNSA. Written as DNA, the CDR3 is TGTGCCAGCAGCTTAGCAACTGCTAACTATGGCTACACCTTC. It yields the protein CASSLATANYGYTF.

Written as DNA, the CDR3 is TGTGCCAGCAGTCAAACCGGGACAACTAATGAAAAACTGTTTTTT. This encodes CASSQTGTTNEKLFF. The chain combines TRBV7-9 with TRBJ1-4; D ambiguous. The CDR3 length is 15 residues. V was shortened by 6 bases and J by 0 bases, with 11 bases between the two germline ends. Germline V CDR1 and CDR2: SEHNR, FQNEAQ (reference sequence).

The V and J genes are TRBV10-1 and TRBJ2-1, with 8 bases that match TRBD2. Germline assignment: CDR1 WNHNN and CDR2 SYGVQD (reference sequence). J was trimmed by 6 bases and V by 5 bases; bases with no gene match: 6. This CDR3 contains 14 residues. In nucleotides, the CDR3 is TGCGCCAGCAGTAAAGCGGGAGTAAGCAATGAGCAGTTCTTC. It is translated as CASSKAGVSNEQFF.

The chain is built from TRBV6-6 and TRBJ1-4, with unresolved D. Germline V lookup: CDR1 MNHNY, CDR2 SVGAGI (reference sequence). The CDR3 spans 13 residues. Trimming took 0 bases from V and 5 from J, leaving 4 bases between them. As DNA, the CDR3 is TGTGCCAGCAGTTACTCGTTAAATGAAAAACTGTTTTTT. It codes for CASSYSLNEKLFF.

At least ten counts were recorded for this clone. This sequence joins TRBV3-1 (or the pseudogene TRBV3-2) and TRBJ2-7; D might be TRBD1 (6 bases). CDR3 length: 13 residues. Germline loops: CDR1 LGHDT, CDR2 YNNKEL (reference sequence). The germline V and J ends were trimmed by 5 bases and 3 bases, with 11 bases remaining between them. The CDR3 DNA is TGTGCCAGCAGCTATTTCAGGGGCTACGAGCAGTACTTC. This translates into CASSYFRGYEQYF.

This clone has a handful of counts. The rearrangement uses TRBV14 and TRBJ1-3; weak D call: TRBD1 (6 bases). The V end was cut by 6 bases, the J end by 3 bases, with 9 bases between. This CDR3 region has 13 residues. From germline, CDR1 is SGHDN and CDR2 FVKESK. CDR3 DNA sequence: TGTGCCAGCAGTACAGGGTTTGGAAACACCATATATTTT. Its protein is CASSTGFGNTIYF.

The chain uses TRBV7-9 and TRBJ2-1, with 12 bases fitting TRBD2. Germline CDR1 and CDR2: SEHNR and FQNEAQ (reference sequence). The CDR3 consists of 15 residues. Germline trimming cut 4 bases from V and 5 bases from J; bases unmatched to any gene: 3. The CDR3 spells CASSSGLAGHNEQFF. In DNA form, the CDR3 reads TGTGCCAGCAGCTCAGGACTAGCGGGACACAATGAGCAGTTCTTC.

This chain uses TRBV30 with TRBJ2-7, with TRBD2 matching 14 bases. The ends lost 3 bases at V and 8 bases at J; junction bases unmatched: 6. The CDR3 is 14 amino acids. Germline CDR1 GTSNPN, CDR2 SVGIG (reference sequence). As DNA, the CDR3 is TGTGCCTGGAGCCCGGGACTAGCGGGAGTCAAGCAGTACTTC. It is translated as CAWSPGLAGVKQYF.

This chain uses TRBV9 with TRBJ2-1; 8 bases map to TRBD1. Trimming cost V 4 bases and J 3 bases; bases outside gene matches: 6. The CDR3 totals 15 residues. In germline, CDR1 is SGDLS, CDR2 YYNGEE. The CDR3 nucleotides read TGTGCCAGCAGCTTAACCGGGACAGGCTACAATGAGCAGTTCTTC. This sequence encodes CASSLTGTGYNEQFF.

This clone has just a few counts. The chain carries TRBV19 and TRBJ2-6; no clear D gene. The V and J ends lost 4 bases and 1 base respectively, with 8 bases between them. CDR3 length: 15 amino acids. Germline values: CDR1 LNHDA, CDR2 SQIVND (reference sequence). CDR3 DNA: TGTGCCAGTAGTAGGCCGCAGTCTGGGGCCAACGTCCTGACTTTC. It codes for CASSRPQSGANVLTF.

The V and J genes are TRBV7-9 and TRBJ1-1, with D perhaps matching TRBD1 (6 bases). CDR1 and CDR2 (germline): SEHNR, FQNEAQ (reference sequence). The ends were cut back, 6 bases at V and 1 base at J, with 12 bases in the middle. This CDR3 region has 14 residues. This chain's CDR3 is CASRLQGGNTEAFF. Here the CDR3 DNA reads TGTGCCAGCAGATTACAGGGCGGGAACACTGAAGCTTTCTTT.

The V call is TRBV29-1, the J call TRBJ2-3, with D tentatively TRBD1 (7 bases). The CDR3 covers 17 residues. Trimming shortened V by 5 bases and J by 5 bases, and 26 bases separated the two germline ends. CDR1 SQVTM and CDR2 ANQGSEA come from the germline V gene. This CDR3 reads CSVLGAGGWRDEDTQYF. The DNA of the CDR3 is TGCAGCGTTCTTGGTGCAGGGGGATGGCGGGACGAAGATACGCAGTATTTT.

The chain links TRBV19 to TRBJ2-1; possibly TRBD2 for D (6 bases). This CDR3 has 17 amino acids. Trimming stripped 4 bases from V and 3 bases from J, with 19 bases between. Germline CDR1 and CDR2: LNHDA and SQIVND (reference sequence). The CDR3 reads CASSSGLSTGDYNEQFF. The CDR3 nucleotides are TGTGCCAGTAGTAGTGGGCTTTCGACGGGAGACTACAATGAGCAGTTCTTC.

The chain links TRBV4-2 to TRBJ2-7, with D possibly matching TRBD2 (5 bases). Trimming shortened V by 3 bases and J by 0 bases, and 9 bases separated the two germline ends. Germline V gene data show CDR1 as LGHNA and CDR2 as YNFKEQ. CDR3 size: 14 residues. In DNA form, the CDR3 reads TGTGCCAGCAGCCATTCTAGCTACTCCTACGAGCAGTACTTC. Its protein product is CASSHSSYSYEQYF.

The chain has TRBV5-5 and TRBJ2-7, with 10 positions matching TRBD1. This CDR3 is 15 amino acids long. Trimming took 5 bases from V and 2 from J; bases not matched to a gene: 7. Germline-derived CDR1 and CDR2 are SGHKS and YYEKEE (reference sequence). The CDR3, as DNA: TGTGCCAGCAGAGCGACAGGGGGCAATCCCTACGAGCAGTACTTC. Translated, it gives CASRATGGNPYEQYF.

V gene TRBV13 combines with J gene TRBJ1-2, with 9 bases matching TRBD1. CDR1 is PRHDT, CDR2 FYEKMQ, per germline (reference sequence). The V and J ends lost 4 bases and 3 bases, in that order; junction bases with no gene match: 6. This CDR3 is 15 amino acids long. The CDR3 DNA follows: TGTGCCAGCAGCTGGGGACAGGGAAGTCACTATGGCTACACCTTC. Translation gives CASSWGQGSHYGYTF.

This chain links TRBV7-2 with TRBJ2-5; a weak D match, TRBD1 (5 bases). Germline CDR1 and CDR2: SGHTA and FQGNSA. CDR3 length: 14 amino acids. Trimming shortened V by 3 bases and J by 1 base, and 9 bases separated the two germline ends. The CDR3 DNA follows: TGTGCCAGCAGCTTGTTTACAGGCCAAGAGACCCAGTACTTC. Protein: CASSLFTGQETQYF.

The chain has TRBV2 and TRBJ1-6; the D is unclear. V lost 2 bases and J 0 bases, leaving 5 bases between the germline ends. The germline gives CDR1 SNHLY, CDR2 FYNNEI. The CDR3 runs to 15 residues. Written as DNA, the CDR3 is TGTGCCAGCAGTGAACGGGGCTCCTATAATTCACCCCTCCACTTT. Its protein is CASSERGSYNSPLHF.

The chain is built from TRBV10-3 and TRBJ1-4, with 8 bases fitting TRBD1. Per the germline V gene, CDR1 is ENHRY and CDR2 is SYGVKD. The CDR3 has 15 residues. Germline trimming cut 2 bases from V and 8 bases from J; bases unmatched to any gene: 7. The CDR3 DNA is TGTGCCATCAGTGAGGGTCAGGGGGCAGGGGAAAAACTGTTTTTT. Translating it yields CAISEGQGAGEKLFF.